Reported below is one T cell receptor (beta chain). This specimen belongs to a study of blood T cell repertoires in COVID-19. Study-level information: Spain, Italy and the United States supplied samples that represented acute and convalescent COVID-19.

Germline CDR1 reads LGHNA; CDR2 reads YSLEER. The CDR3 runs 17 residues. Trimming cost V 1 base and J 8 bases; bases outside gene matches: 12. Original processing notes: From reference gene primer amplification, estimates of nucleated cell counts were derived. Only in-frame clones appear in the TCRdb table, and some are missing; sequencing was by immunoSEQ multiplex PCR. V, J and clone size are those of that table, while D and trimming were read from the DNA. The sample lists around 150,000 clones; approximately 88% were seen once. This TCR came from a woman older than 75 with active or convalescent COVID-19. V is TRBV4-3 and J is TRBJ1-2, with 11 nucleotides matching TRBD1. The sample consisted of peripheral blood. This chain's CDR3 is CASSQAGPGTGGRGYTF. CDR3 nucleotides: TGCGCCAGCAGCCAAGCTGGCCCCGGGACAGGGGGAAGAGGCTACACCTTC.